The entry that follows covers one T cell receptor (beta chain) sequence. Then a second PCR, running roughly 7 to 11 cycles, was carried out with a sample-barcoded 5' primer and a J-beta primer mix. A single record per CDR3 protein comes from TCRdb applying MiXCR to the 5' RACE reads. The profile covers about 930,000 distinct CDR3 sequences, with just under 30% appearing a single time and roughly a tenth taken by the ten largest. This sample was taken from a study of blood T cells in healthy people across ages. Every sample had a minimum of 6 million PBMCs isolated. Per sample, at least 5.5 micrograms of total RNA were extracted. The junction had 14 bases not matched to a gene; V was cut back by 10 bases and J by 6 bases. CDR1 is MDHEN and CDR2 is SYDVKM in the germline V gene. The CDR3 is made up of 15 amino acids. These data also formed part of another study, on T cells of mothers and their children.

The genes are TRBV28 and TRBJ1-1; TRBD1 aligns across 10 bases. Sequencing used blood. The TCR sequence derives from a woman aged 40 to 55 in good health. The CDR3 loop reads CATHRSGQGNAEAFF. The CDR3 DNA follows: TGTGCCACTCACCGATCGGGACAGGGGAATGCTGAAGCTTTCTTT. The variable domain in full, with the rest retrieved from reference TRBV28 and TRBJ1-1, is DVKVTQSSRYLVKRTGEKVFLECVQDMDHENMFWYRQDPGLGLRLIYFSYDVKMKEKGDIPEGYSVSREKKERFSLILESASTNQTSMYLCATHRSGQGNAEAFFGQGTRLTVV.